This is a list of T cell receptor beta chains from one sample in a study of T cell responses to AZD1222 COVID-19 vaccine. Generated by immunoSEQ multiplex PCR, the TCRdb table keeps only in-frame clones and is missing some. Counted here are 150,000 to 200,000 clones, less than 95% occurring once; the ten biggest clones make up roughly 1.3%. Sequenced here: peripheral blood, sampled on day 0 of AZD1222 vaccination. The receptors here all came from an adult in good health. Both conserved end residues are part of each CDR3. A D gene is named only where the DNA matches it firmly. Clone size is not always given. Where it is, it says once, few, many or a class for expanded clones.

TRBJ2-5	-	-	11	TRBV3-1/TRBV3-2	CASSQVGTQYF	TGTGCCAGCAGCCAGGTGGGGACCCAGTACTTC
TRBJ2-3	-	TRBD1	13	TRBV3-1/TRBV3-2	CASSQGGQATQYF	TGTGCCAGCAGCCAAGGGGGACAGGCTACGCAGTATTTT
TRBJ2-5	-	TRBD1	13	TRBV7-9	CASSLRTGETQYF	TGTGCCAGCAGCTTAAGGACAGGGGAGACCCAGTACTTC
TRBJ1-1	-	-	13	TRBV2	CAISEGRNTEAFF	TGTGCCATTTCGGAGGGGCGGAACACTGAAGCTTTCTTT
TRBJ1-1	-	-	14	TRBV3-1/TRBV3-2	CASSQQGRNTEAFF	TGTGCCAGCAGCCAACAGGGCAGGAACACTGAAGCTTTCTTT
TRBJ1-2	-	-	13	TRBV28	CASSPGGFYGYTF	TGTGCCAGCAGTCCTGGGGGTTTCTATGGCTACACCTTC
TRBJ1-2	-	-	14	TRBV6-1	CASSEAGGFYGYTF	TGTGCCAGCAGTGAAGCGGGGGGGTTCTATGGCTACACCTTC
TRBJ2-7	-	TRBD1	14	TRBV7-8	CASSSNRGSYEQYF	TGTGCCAGCAGTTCTAACAGGGGGAGCTACGAGCAGTACTTC
TRBJ2-1	-	-	18	TRBV29-1	CSVGNLPGLIGGSNEQFF	TGCAGCGTGGGAAACCTACCCGGGCTTATAGGGGGGTCTAATGAGCAGTTCTTC
TRBJ2-3	-	-	14	TRBV28	CASSRPLGADTQYF	TGTGCCAGCAGCAGACCCCTCGGAGCAGATACGCAGTATTTT
TRBJ1-2	-	TRBD1	13	TRBV7-9	CASSPDRVDGYTF	TGTGCCAGCAGCCCGGACAGGGTAGATGGCTACACCTTC
TRBJ2-4	-	TRBD2	17	TRBV4-2	CASSQGLAGLAKNIQYF	TGTGCCAGCAGCCAAGGGCTAGCGGGGCTAGCCAAAAACATTCAGTACTTC
TRBJ1-6	-	TRBD1	17	TRBV4-1	CASSQGPGGAGNSPLHF	TGCGCCAGCAGCCAAGGCCCAGGGGGCGCGGGTAATTCACCCCTCCACTTT
TRBJ2-3	-	TRBD2	17	TRBV7-3	CASSLMASGSSTDTQYF	TGTGCCAGCAGCTTAATGGCTAGCGGGAGTAGCACAGATACGCAGTATTTT
TRBJ1-2	-	-	12	TRBV3-1/TRBV3-2	CASSFTSGGYTF	TGTGCCAGCAGCTTTACGTCGGGGGGCTACACCTTC
TRBJ2-1	-	-	21	TRBV21-1	CASSKVTGQGVWELGNNEQFF	TGTGCCAGCAGCAAAGTGACGGGTCAGGGGGTTTGGGAGCTGGGAAACAATGAGCAGTTCTTC
TRBJ2-2	-	-	13	TRBV7-2	CASSLTDTGELFF	TGTGCCAGCAGCTTAACAGACACCGGGGAGCTGTTTTTT
TRBJ1-1	once	-	16	TRBV7-2	CASSLARGVMNTEAFF	TGTGCCAGCAGCTTAGCGAGGGGGGTCATGAACACTGAAGCTTTCTTT
TRBJ2-7	-	-	16	TRBV4-2	CASSQGVRAPPYEQYF	TGTGCCAGCAGCCAAGGGGTCAGAGCGCCCCCCTACGAGCAGTACTTC
TRBJ1-5	-	-	16	TRBV28	CASNFRRGIRDQPQHF	TGTGCCAGCAATTTCCGGCGCGGGATCAGAGATCAGCCCCAGCATTTT
TRBJ2-5	few	-	15	TRBV7-9	CASSLGQRSEETQYF	TGTGCCAGCAGCTTAGGTCAGAGATCCGAAGAGACCCAGTACTTC
TRBJ1-1	-	-	14	TRBV4-1	CASSPNARNTEAFF	TGCGCCAGCAGCCCCAACGCGAGGAACACTGAAGCTTTCTTT
TRBJ2-3	-	-	14	TRBV6-5	CASSSYRRADTQYF	TGTGCCAGCAGTTCCTACCGGAGGGCAGATACGCAGTATTTT
TRBJ2-5	-	TRBD2	14	TRBV6-5	CASSPPGGSETQYF	TGTGCCAGCAGTCCCCCGGGGGGATCGGAGACCCAGTACTTC
TRBJ1-2	-	-	13	TRBV7-9	CASSLGAPYGYTF	TGTGCCAGCAGCTTGGGCGCCCCCTATGGCTACACCTTC
TRBJ1-1	-	-	13	TRBV5-4	CASTEDGGTEAFF	TGTGCCAGCACGGAGGACGGGGGCACTGAAGCTTTCTTT
TRBJ1-2	-	-	12	TRBV12-3/TRBV12-4	CASSPDSYGYTF	TGTGCCAGCAGTCCGGACTCGTATGGCTACACCTTC
TRBJ1-5	-	-	17	TRBV6-2/TRBV6-3	CASSQSTGQYSNQPQHF	TGTGCCAGCAGTCAAAGTACCGGACAGTACAGCAATCAGCCCCAGCATTTT